One and the same sample provided the 9 T cell receptor beta chains below, sequenced in a study of shared clonotypes between healthy human individuals. Some clones are missing from TCRdb's copy, which holds only in-frame ones; the method was immunoSEQ multiplex PCR. The sample lists some 2 million clones; approximately 95% were seen once. Naivety among CD8 cells was defined by CD45RO negativity and positive CCR7 selection, thereby excluding terminally differentiated effector memory CD45RA+ cells. Sequencing was performed on naive CD8+ T cells sorted from blood. These receptor sequences come from a man in his late teens or twenties in good health.

The chain recombines TRBV6-5 with TRBJ2-1, with D possibly TRBD1 on 5 matching bases. The CDR3 is 14 residues long. V lost 7 bases and J 5 bases, leaving 15 bases between the germline ends. In germline, CDR1 is MNHEY, CDR2 SVGAGI. CDR3 amino acids: CASTAGWIDNEQFF. CDR3 bases: TGTGCCAGCACGGCAGGGTGGATTGACAATGAGCAGTTCTTC.

The V call is TRBV4-1, the J call TRBJ2-5; 7 bases agree with TRBD1. The CDR3 covers 15 residues. The trim removed 2 bases at V and 4 bases at J, leaving 7 bases unmatched. CDR1 MGHRA and CDR2 YSYEKL come from the germline V gene. CDR3 DNA: TGCGCCAGCAGCCAACGATCGGCAGGGGGAGAGACCCAGTACTTC. Protein product: CASSQRSAGGETQYF.

The chain combines TRBV19 with TRBJ2-7, with 11 bases lining up with TRBD2. From germline, CDR1 is LNHDA and CDR2 SQIVND (reference sequence). The CDR3 is 15 amino acids. Trimming cost V 5 bases and J 5 bases; bases outside gene matches: 8. This CDR3 reads CASSPNLAGGNEQYF. In DNA, the CDR3 is TGTGCCAGTAGTCCGAACCTAGCGGGAGGAAACGAGCAGTACTTC.

The CDR3, as DNA: TGTGCCAGCAGCCTGCGGGGAATTGAGCAGTTCTTC. Its translation is CASSLRGIEQFF. The chain joins TRBV5-6 to TRBJ2-1, with a tentative D call TRBD2 (6 bases). This CDR3 contains 12 residues. V was clipped by 4 bases and J by 9 bases, with 11 bases between them. CDR1 is SGHDT, CDR2 YYEEEE, per germline. Looking up the rest from reference TRBV5-6 and TRBJ2-1 gives the full variable domain: DAGVTQSPTHLIKTRGQQVTLRCSPKSGHDTVSWYQQALGQGPQFIFQYYEEEERQRGNFPDRFSGHQFPNYSSELNVNALLLGDSALYLCASSLRGIEQFFGPGTRLTVL.

This rearrangement joins TRBV30 to TRBJ1-2; 9 nucleotides agree with TRBD1. This CDR3 has 11 amino acids. Germline V gene sequence: CDR1 GTSNPN, CDR2 SVGIG (reference sequence). The J segment lost 8 bases and the V segment lost 8 bases, leaving 6 bases of the junction unmatched. The CDR3 region has the DNA TGTGCCCTGGGACAGGGATCCGGCTACACCTTC. Translated: CALGQGSGYTF.

This clone was recorded once. This chain connects TRBV27 to TRBJ1-2; no reliable D call. The CDR3 totals 14 residues. Germline V gene sequence: CDR1 MNHEY, CDR2 SMNVEV (reference sequence). Trimming took off 2 bases at V and 4 bases at J, with 11 bases between the two ends. The CDR3 protein is CASSLLSGSYGYTF. In DNA, the CDR3 is TGTGCCAGCAGTTTACTATCCGGCAGCTATGGCTACACCTTC.

This chain joins TRBV27 and TRBJ2-1, with 10 bases aligning to TRBD2. Germline V gene data show CDR1 as MNHEY and CDR2 as SMNVEV (reference sequence). The V and J ends lost 2 bases and 3 bases, in that order; junction bases with no gene match: 4. The CDR3 is 16 residues long. CDR3 residues: CASSLMLAGVYNEQFF. CDR3 nucleotides: TGTGCCAGCAGTTTAATGCTAGCGGGAGTCTACAATGAGCAGTTCTTC.

This chain links TRBV5-1 with TRBJ2-7, with TRBD2 identical over 7 bases. Per germline, CDR1 SGHRS and CDR2 YFSETQ. The length of the CDR3 is 16 residues. Losses at the gene ends were 0 bases for V and 6 bases for J; bases not matched to a gene: 12. The CDR3 nucleotides read TGCGCCAGCAGCTTGGCCGACGCGGGAGAAATCTCCGAGCAGTACTTC. Protein product: CASSLADAGEISEQYF.

This chain connects TRBV2 to TRBJ1-1; no clear D gene. In germline, CDR1 is SNHLY, CDR2 FYNNEI. The CDR3 runs to 12 residues. The V end was cut by 9 bases, the J end by 4 bases, with 12 bases between. The CDR3 region has the DNA TGTGCCAGAAGGGTACCGAGCACTGAAGCTTTCTTT. The encoded protein is CARRVPSTEAFF.